This T cell receptor beta chain was identified in a study of T cell responses to AZD1222 COVID-19 vaccine. V shed 0 bases and J shed 10 bases, with 19 bases lying between them. CDR1 LGHNA and CDR2 YSLEER come from the germline V gene. The CDR3 has 17 amino acids. TCRdb's table, derived via immunoSEQ multiplex PCR, lists solely in-frame clones and lacks some. The data hold some 100,000 clones, with roughly 91% observed a single time. The sample was peripheral blood, taken on day 0 of AZD1222 vaccination. The source of this sequence is an adult in good health. This chain links TRBV4-3 with TRBJ1-6; no reliable D call. The chain's CDR3 is CASSQDLATLQGSPLHF. The CDR3 nucleotides are TGCGCCAGCAGCCAAGATCTGGCCACCCTGCAAGGATCACCCCTCCACTTT.